These 13 T cell receptor beta chains share one sample of origin, sequenced in a study of blood T cells in healthy people across ages (dated by TCRdb to the mid-2010s). Libraries were built with 5' RACE. TCRdb records Illumina HiSeq 2500 as the sequencer. A second PCR of roughly 7 to 12 cycles was run with a J-beta primer mix and a sample-barcoded 5' primer. TCRdb reprocessed the public reads (quality trimming at Q25 with fastp, clone calling with MiXCR) and kept in-frame beta chains. Rows with a matching CDR3 protein are joined into one entry that keeps the most common DNA and genes. The sample table holds fewer than 1.5 million distinct CDR3 sequences, of which around two fifths were seen once. The top ten clones comprise roughly 7.9% of the sample. Sequencing was performed on blood. The origin of the receptors is a woman aged 18-29 years in good health.

There are a few counts of this clonotype. The chain joins TRBV7-3 to TRBJ2-2; D is uncertain. CDR3 length: 13 amino acids. The V gene lost 3 bases and the J gene lost 6 bases, with 8 bases spanning the gap. In germline, CDR1 is SGHTA, CDR2 FQGTGA. CDR3 sequence: CASSLARPGELFF. Written as DNA, the CDR3 is TGTGCCAGCAGCTTGGCTCGACCCGGGGAGCTGTTTTTT.

This clonotype has a count of ten or more. J is TRBJ2-5 and V is TRBV7-9; a possible D gene is TRBD2 (6 bases). The CDR3 covers 13 residues. Germline-derived CDR1 and CDR2 are SEHNR and FQNEAQ (reference sequence). V gave up 5 bases and J gave up 11 bases, with 18 bases separating them. This chain's CDR3 is CASSPPIGREQYF. DNA for the CDR3: TGTGCCAGCAGCCCCCCTATAGGTCGGGAGCAGTACTTC.

The J gene is TRBJ1-2, the V gene TRBV29-1; D not certain. Trimming stripped 1 base from V and 3 bases from J, with 6 bases between. CDR1 SQVTM and CDR2 ANQGSEA come from the germline V gene. The CDR3 sequence is 12 residues long. CDR3 amino acids: CSVEGVDYGYTF. The CDR3 DNA follows: TGCAGCGTTGAAGGGGTGGACTATGGCTACACCTTC.

A few counts support this clonotype. V is TRBV20-1 and J is TRBJ1-2, with 9 bases that match TRBD1. V lost 2 bases, J lost 4 bases, and 5 bases stayed unmatched. The germline V gene encodes CDR1 DFQATT and CDR2 SNEGSKA (reference sequence). The CDR3 sequence is 14 residues long. The CDR3 here is CSARTGGAVYGYTF. For the CDR3, the DNA is TGCAGTGCTAGAACAGGGGGCGCGGTCTATGGCTACACCTTC.

The chain employs TRBV5-1 and TRBJ2-1, with TRBD1 identical over 8 bases. V was clipped by 4 bases and J by 10 bases; unmatched bases: 13. Germline CDR1 reads SGHRS; CDR2 reads YFSETQ. This CDR3 comprises 15 residues. CDR3 residues: CASSPVGRGLGEQFF. The CDR3 region has the DNA TGCGCCAGCAGCCCGGTTGGCAGGGGGCTAGGGGAGCAGTTCTTC.

This CDR3 reads CASSFGFAASTDTQYF. CDR3 coding DNA: TGCGCCAGCAGCTTCGGTTTCGCGGCTAGCACAGATACGCAGTATTTT. This chain uses TRBV5-1 with TRBJ2-3; D not certain. Deletions cut 2 bases from V and 0 bases from J, with 13 bases between. The CDR3 is 16 residues long. CDR1 is SGHRS and CDR2 is YFSETQ in the germline V gene. Supplemented by reference TRBV5-1 and TRBJ2-3, the full variable domain reads KAGVTQTPRYLIKTRGQQVTLSCSPISGHRSVSWYQQTPGQGLQFLFEYFSETQRNKGNFPGRFSGRQFSNSRSEMNVSTLELGDSALYLCASSFGFAASTDTQYFGPGTRLTVL.

The CDR3 loop is CASSLRTSGREYNEQYF. In nucleotides, the CDR3 is TGCGCCAGCAGCTTAAGAACTAGCGGGAGGGAGTACAATGAGCAGTACTTC. The chain recombines TRBV5-1 with TRBJ2-7; 13 bases agree with TRBD2. Per the germline V gene, CDR1 is SGHRS and CDR2 is YFSETQ. This CDR3 spans 17 amino acids. Unmatched junction bases numbered 12, after V lost 2 bases and J lost 7 bases. The whole variable domain, filled in from reference TRBV5-1 and TRBJ2-7, reads KAGVTQTPRYLIKTRGQQVTLSCSPISGHRSVSWYQQTPGQGLQFLFEYFSETQRNKGNFPGRFSGRQFSNSRSEMNVSTLELGDSALYLCASSLRTSGREYNEQYFGPGTRLTVT.

The J gene is TRBJ1-1, the V gene TRBV5-6; TRBD1 might be the D (5 bases). CDR1 is SGHDT and CDR2 is YYEEEE in the germline V gene. The CDR3 runs to 16 residues. Trimming shortened V by 0 bases and J by 5 bases, and 17 bases separated the two germline ends. The CDR3 loop reads CASSLDLGEVGTEAFF. As DNA, the CDR3 is TGTGCCAGCAGCTTGGATTTGGGGGAGGTAGGAACTGAAGCTTTCTTT.

This CDR3 is CASSLSSPNEQFF. CDR3 DNA: TGTGCCAGCAGCTTGTCTTCCCCCAATGAGCAGTTCTTC. The chain is built from TRBV6-5 and TRBJ2-1; D ambiguous. This CDR3 spans 13 amino acids. The germline V and J ends were trimmed by 6 bases and 6 bases, with 12 bases remaining between them. The V gene's germline CDR1 is MNHEY and CDR2 SVGAGI.

The rearrangement uses TRBV3-1 and TRBJ2-3; unclear D gene. The CDR3 runs 17 residues. The V end was cut by 1 base, the J end by 2 bases, with 16 bases between. In germline, CDR1 is LGHDT, CDR2 YNNKEL (reference sequence). The DNA of the CDR3 is TGTGCCAGCAGCCAAGCCGCGCATAAACCATACACAGATACGCAGTATTTT. Encoded protein: CASSQAAHKPYTDTQYF.

This clonotype was counted between two and nine times. The rearrangement joins TRBV7-6 to TRBJ2-7; 8 bases agree with TRBD1. Germline V gene data show CDR1 as SGHVS and CDR2 as FNYEAQ. This CDR3 contains 15 residues. V was clipped by 4 bases and J by 6 bases; unmatched bases: 11. CDR3 sequence reads: CASSSAFFGQGEQYF. In DNA, the CDR3 is TGTGCCAGCAGCTCGGCTTTTTTTGGACAGGGCGAGCAGTACTTC.

This clonotype was detected a few times. The J gene is TRBJ1-2, the V gene TRBV20-1, with D perhaps matching TRBD1 (6 bases). V lost 3 bases and J 6 bases, leaving 20 bases between the germline ends. Germline-derived CDR1 and CDR2 are DFQATT and SNEGSKA (reference sequence). This CDR3 comprises 15 residues. CDR3 residues: CSASPLRGHRDGYTF. The CDR3 bases are TGCAGTGCTAGCCCCCTCAGGGGACACCGTGATGGCTACACCTTC.

The CDR3 here is CASSNTGTAGFDQYF. CDR3 DNA: TGTGCCAGCAGCAACACCGGGACAGCGGGTTTTGATCAGTACTTC. The chain links TRBV7-8 to TRBJ2-4; D is perhaps TRBD1 (7 bases). CDR3 length: 15 residues. V was cut by 5 bases and J by 12 bases, with 23 bases left in between. Germline V gene lookup returns CDR1 SGHVS and CDR2 FQNEAQ.